The 25 T cell receptor beta chains reported below all come from one sample, sequenced in a study of blood T cell repertoires in COVID-19. TCRdb's copy holds only in-frame clones and misses some; the assay was immunoSEQ multiplex PCR. The sample holds 350,000 to 550,000 clones; about 89% are singletons and the top ten take 4% to 4.5%. The sequenced sample consisted of peripheral blood. Receptors originate from a woman in her 30s with acute or convalescent COVID-19.

This chain connects TRBV4-1 to TRBJ2-3; TRBD2 agrees at 15 bases. J lost 3 bases, V lost 3 bases, and 10 bases had no gene match. The germline CDR1 and CDR2 sequences are MGHRA and YSYEKL. The CDR3 has 19 amino acids. CDR3 protein: CASSHIPGLAGGGTDTQYF. The CDR3 nucleotides are TGCGCCAGCAGCCATATCCCGGGACTAGCGGGGGGTGGGACAGATACGCAGTATTTT.

The V and J genes are TRBV7-8 and TRBJ2-1, with a tentative D call TRBD1 (5 bases). Germline-derived CDR1 and CDR2 are SGHVS and FQNEAQ. This CDR3 spans 13 amino acids. V lost 0 bases and J lost 5, with 5 bases in between. CDR3 residues: CASSLAQDNEQFF. DNA of the CDR3: TGTGCCAGCAGCTTAGCACAGGACAATGAGCAGTTCTTC.

This chain links TRBV13 with TRBJ2-7; possible D gene TRBD1, 6 bases. Trimming took off 5 bases at V and 6 bases at J, with 17 bases between the two ends. This CDR3 contains 14 residues. From germline, CDR1 is PRHDT and CDR2 FYEKMQ (reference sequence). The CDR3 loop is CASSGQTGSLEQYF. The CDR3 DNA reads TGTGCCAGCAGCGGCCAGACAGGATCCCTCGAGCAGTACTTC.

The chain carries TRBV10-1 and TRBJ2-3, with TRBD1 matching over 8 bases. The germline V gene encodes CDR1 WNHNN and CDR2 SYGVQD (reference sequence). V was clipped by 0 bases and J by 0 bases; unmatched bases: 26. This CDR3 has 24 residues. CDR3 in DNA: TGCGCCAGCAGTGAGTCTGTCGCAGGGGGCCCGAAGGTTTCGACCCGCCTAAGCACAGATACGCAGTATTTT. Translated: CASSESVAGGPKVSTRLSTDTQYF.

CDR3: CASSQKETQYF. CDR3 in DNA: TGTGCCAGCAGCCAGAAAGAGACCCAGTACTTC. J is TRBJ2-5 and V is TRBV2, with D hard to call. Trimming pared 6 bases from V and 3 bases from J, leaving 5 bases between. Germline values: CDR1 SNHLY, CDR2 FYNNEI. The CDR3 runs to 11 residues. Based on the CDR3 plus reference TRBV2 and TRBJ2-5, the full variable domain is EPEVTQTPSHQVTQMGQEVILRCVPISNHLYFYWYRQILGQKVEFLVSFYNNEISEKSEIFDDQFSVERPDGSNFTLKIRSTKLEDSAMYFCASSQKETQYFGPGTRLLVL.

As for this clone: In the same sample, other DNA sequences code for this CDR3. The chain has TRBV5-1 and TRBJ1-2, with no clear D. The germline V and J ends were trimmed by 0 bases and 4 bases, with 10 bases remaining between them. Germline values: CDR1 SGHRS, CDR2 YFSETQ. The CDR3 contains 14 residues. The CDR3 here is CASSLGAAGYGYTF. As DNA, the CDR3 is TGCGCCAGCAGCTTGGGTGCGGCCGGCTATGGCTACACCTTC. The variable domain in full, completed from reference TRBV5-1 and TRBJ1-2, reads KAGVTQTPRYLIKTRGQQVTLSCSPISGHRSVSWYQQTPGQGLQFLFEYFSETQRNKGNFPGRFSGRQFSNSRSEMNVSTLELGDSALYLCASSLGAAGYGYTFGSGTRLTVV.

This chain links TRBV2 with TRBJ1-2; unclear D gene. Germline V gene lookup returns CDR1 SNHLY and CDR2 FYNNEI. Trimming left V 6 bases short and J 7 bases short, with 24 bases between. The CDR3 is 16 amino acids. The CDR3 loop is CASRTTPGSPGSGYTF. CDR3 nucleotides: TGTGCCAGCAGGACCACACCAGGCTCCCCGGGGAGTGGCTACACCTTC.

This clone has just a few counts. V usage is TRBV4-2 and J usage is TRBJ2-7, with D possibly matching TRBD1 (6 bases). The CDR3 consists of 14 residues. The germline V and J ends were trimmed by 3 bases and 2 bases, with 11 bases remaining between them. Germline CDR1 LGHNA, CDR2 YNFKEQ. This chain's CDR3 is CASSQYRETYEQYF. CDR3 in DNA: TGTGCCAGCAGCCAGTACAGGGAAACCTACGAGCAGTACTTC.

The rearrangement joins TRBV12-3 or TRBV12-4 to TRBJ1-6; D gene ambiguous. Trimming took off 7 bases at V and 2 bases at J, with 6 bases between the two ends. This CDR3 spans 13 amino acids. CDR3 DNA sequence: TGTGCCAGCACCCCAGCCTATAATTCACCCCTCCACTTT. As protein: CASTPAYNSPLHF.

This clone showed up just once. The J gene is TRBJ2-7, the V gene TRBV6-5; 10 bases map to TRBD1. The CDR3 loop spans 15 amino acids. J lost 5 bases, V lost 6 bases, and 10 bases had no gene match. CDR1 is MNHEY, CDR2 SVGAGI, per germline. In DNA, the CDR3 is TGTGCCAGCAGAGCGCACGACAGGGGGCTCGACGAGCAGTACTTC. Protein sequence: CASRAHDRGLDEQYF.

The chain has TRBV10-1 and TRBJ1-1; 7 bases match TRBD1. The CDR3 spans 13 residues. Germline V lookup: CDR1 WNHNN, CDR2 SYGVQD (reference sequence). V lost 10 bases to trimming and J lost 0 bases; unmatched junction nucleotides: 5. CDR3 sequence: CATGDRVNTEAFF. In DNA form, the CDR3 reads TGCGCCACTGGAGACAGGGTGAACACTGAAGCTTTCTTT.

The chain couples TRBV28 to TRBJ1-5; 7 bases fit TRBD1. The germline gives CDR1 MDHEN, CDR2 SYDVKM. The CDR3 has 11 residues. With V trimmed by 3 bases and J by 14 bases, 4 bases remained unmatched. CDR3 bases: TGTGCCAGCAGTTTTGGACAGGCCAAGCATTTT. It codes for CASSFGQAKHF.

The table lists this clone with many counts. This rearrangement joins TRBV15 to TRBJ1-1, with D uncertain. The length of the CDR3 is 16 residues. Germline V CDR1 and CDR2: LNHNV, YYDKDF (reference sequence). V was trimmed by 1 base and J by 5 bases, leaving 17 bases between them. CDR3 in DNA: TGTGCCACCAGCAGAGGACTTGAGGGAGTGGGAACTGAAGCTTTCTTT. This translates into CATSRGLEGVGTEAFF.

The rearrangement joins TRBV7-9 to TRBJ2-1; 8 bases fit TRBD1. The CDR3 spans 15 residues. V shed 3 bases and J 7 bases; nucleotides not matched to a gene: 8. The germline CDR1 and CDR2 sequences are SEHNR and FQNEAQ (reference sequence). CDR3 sequence reads: CASSFPVTGVNEQFF. DNA of the CDR3: TGTGCCAGCAGCTTTCCTGTGACAGGGGTAAATGAGCAGTTCTTC.

V and J are TRBV2 and TRBJ2-7; D is uncertain. The CDR3 totals 12 residues. V lost 5 bases and J lost 5, with 10 bases in between. Per the germline V gene, CDR1 is SNHLY and CDR2 is FYNNEI. The chain's CDR3 is CASSPIDNEQYF. Written as DNA, the CDR3 is TGTGCCAGCAGTCCCATCGACAACGAGCAGTACTTC.

The V and J genes are TRBV9 and TRBJ2-3; TRBD2 matches at 8 bases. The CDR3 spans 19 residues. The junction had 15 bases not matched to a gene; V was cut back by 3 bases and J by 0 bases. CDR1 and CDR2 from the germline V gene are SGDLS and YYNGEE. The CDR3 loop is CASSAETHRGGISTDTQYF. The CDR3 DNA follows: TGTGCCAGCAGCGCTGAGACCCACCGGGGGGGAATCAGCACAGATACGCAGTATTTT.

This clone was recorded once. The chain joins TRBV6-5 to TRBJ2-5; TRBD1 might be the D (6 bases). V gave up 8 bases and J gave up 6 bases, with 13 bases separating them. CDR1 MNHEY and CDR2 SVGAGI come from the germline V gene. This CDR3 comprises 12 residues. The CDR3 loop reads CASGTLTQTQYF. In DNA, the CDR3 is TGTGCCAGCGGGACACTAACCCAGACCCAGTACTTC.

The chain carries TRBV2 and TRBJ2-2; 7 bases are a match to TRBD2. The CDR3 length is 15 residues. J was trimmed by 0 bases and V by 6 bases; bases with no gene match: 4. CDR1 and CDR2 from the germline V gene are SNHLY and FYNNEI. The CDR3 DNA sequence: TGTGCCAGCAGCCTAGGACTAGCGAACACCGGGGAGCTGTTTTTT. Its translation: CASSLGLANTGELFF.

Details on this clone: In the same sample, other DNA sequences code for this CDR3. V is TRBV5-1 and J is TRBJ1-4; perhaps TRBD1 as D (5 bases). The CDR3 spans 14 residues. The germline V and J ends were trimmed by 2 bases and 8 bases, with 13 bases remaining between them. Germline-derived CDR1 and CDR2 are SGHRS and YFSETQ. The CDR3 is CASSLGQGGEKLFF. DNA for the CDR3: TGCGCCAGCAGCTTAGGGCAGGGTGGCGAAAAACTGTTTTTT.

V gene TRBV27 combines with J gene TRBJ1-1; tentatively, D is TRBD1 (5 bases). This CDR3 is built from 14 residues. CDR1 is MNHEY and CDR2 is SMNVEV in the germline V gene (reference sequence). V lost 3 bases, J lost 1 base, and 9 bases lay in between. The DNA of the CDR3 is TGTGCCAGCAGTTTCAGGGATACGAACACTGAAGCTTTCTTT. It yields the protein CASSFRDTNTEAFF.

Only a few counts were recorded for this clone. This rearrangement joins TRBV5-6 to TRBJ2-7, with D perhaps TRBD1 (5 bases). Trimming took 3 bases from V and 4 from J, leaving 11 bases between them. From germline, CDR1 is SGHDT and CDR2 YYEEEE. The CDR3 covers 13 residues. This CDR3 reads CASSSWTRYEQYF. The CDR3 DNA is TGTGCCAGCAGCTCTTGGACACGATACGAGCAGTACTTC. Full variable domain (missing parts from reference TRBV5-6 and TRBJ2-7): DAGVTQSPTHLIKTRGQQVTLRCSPKSGHDTVSWYQQALGQGPQFIFQYYEEEERQRGNFPDRFSGHQFPNYSSELNVNALLLGDSALYLCASSSWTRYEQYFGPGTRLTVT.

The chain combines TRBV19 with TRBJ2-1, with 10 bases lining up with TRBD2. V shed 0 bases and J 1 base; nucleotides not matched to a gene: 3. The CDR3 covers 17 residues. The germline V gene encodes CDR1 LNHDA and CDR2 SQIVND (reference sequence). The CDR3 coding sequence is TGTGCCAGTAGTATAGATACTAGCGGGGCATCCTACAATGAGCAGTTCTTC. It is translated as CASSIDTSGASYNEQFF.

This clone was picked up one time. The chain couples TRBV19 to TRBJ1-1; 7 bases are shared with TRBD1. CDR3 size: 14 residues. Germline loops: CDR1 LNHDA, CDR2 SQIVND (reference sequence). The V and J ends lost 7 bases and 3 bases, in that order; junction bases with no gene match: 8. This CDR3 reads CASTRTGGDTEAFF. The CDR3 DNA reads as TGTGCCAGTACCCGGACAGGAGGGGACACTGAAGCTTTCTTT.

This clone was picked up one time. The chain employs TRBV3-1 (or the pseudogene TRBV3-2) and TRBJ2-7; D possibly corresponds to TRBD2 (6 bases). The germline CDR1 and CDR2 sequences are LGHDT and YNNKEL (reference sequence). This CDR3 is built from 16 residues. V was shortened by 1 base and J by 0 bases, with 13 bases between the two germline ends. This CDR3 is CASSQGLAPTSYEQYF. Written as DNA, the CDR3 is TGTGCCAGCAGCCAAGGGCTAGCGCCGACCTCCTACGAGCAGTACTTC.

This chain uses TRBV3-1 (or the pseudogene TRBV3-2) with TRBJ2-7, with a tentative D call TRBD1 (5 bases). The CDR3 has 13 residues. CDR1 is LGHDT and CDR2 is YNNKEL in the germline V gene (reference sequence). V lost 10 bases to trimming and J lost 3 bases, with 16 bases between them. For the CDR3, the DNA is TGTGCCACCCGAGACAGCCTCTACTACGAGCAGTACTTC. This codes for CATRDSLYYEQYF.